This T cell receptor (beta chain) was sequenced for a study of post-analysis software for immune sequencing data. A remark on this clonotype: The antigen is not known.

Germline V gene lookup returns CDR1 DFQATT and CDR2 SNEGSKA (reference sequence). The CDR3 is made up of 13 amino acids. TCR beta cDNA libraries included unique molecular identifiers. MiXCR, run by TCRdb on the PCR reads, gives a single entry per CDR3 protein. Altogether 650,000 to 900,000 distinct CDR3 sequences are present, roughly 50% being singletons, with the ten largest covering 4% to 5%. Study results and caveats: Multiple sclerosis was associated with a significant reduction in normalized Chao1 diversity relative to controls. Controls had lower frequencies than patients of five TRBV segments, which included TRBV5-6, TRBV5-1 and TRBV20-1.

This sequence joins TRBV20-1 and TRBJ2-5; a possible D gene is TRBD2 (6 bases). The DNA matches TRBJ2-7 better at its end, which makes the J call doubtful. This clonotype originated in a girl between 5 and 17 years old with multiple sclerosis. Material: blood. This CDR3 is CSARVGSTVEQYF. In DNA, the CDR3 is TGCAGTGCTAGAGTCGGGAGTACCGTCGAGCAGTACTTC.